One and the same sample provided the 5 T cell receptor beta chains below, sequenced in a study of cytomegalovirus exposure and HLA in healthy donors. It was with 60 Vbeta and 13 Jbeta primers that the PCR ran. TCRdb's copy holds only in-frame clones and misses some; the assay was immunoSEQ multiplex PCR. This sample has 150,000 or so clones; 70% to 80% occur once, and the top ten carry 7.7%. The sequenced sample consisted of PBMCs. The receptors derive from a man aged 30 to 39 in good health and CMV-seropositive.

The chain carries TRBV2 and TRBJ2-1; 8 bases line up with TRBD2. This CDR3 has 14 residues. The junction had 4 bases not matched to a gene; V was cut back by 9 bases and J by 0 bases. The germline V gene encodes CDR1 SNHLY and CDR2 FYNNEI. The CDR3: CASGGGSSYNEQFF. CDR3 bases: TGTGCCAGTGGCGGGGGGTCCTCCTACAATGAGCAGTTCTTC.

This rearrangement joins TRBV4-2 to TRBJ2-7, with TRBD2 identical over 8 bases. J gave up 2 bases and V 0 bases, and 9 bases lay outside the gene matches. In germline, CDR1 is LGHNA, CDR2 YNFKEQ. This CDR3 contains 17 residues. This chain's CDR3 is CASSQEGPGLVPYEQYF. The CDR3 DNA reads as TGTGCCAGCAGCCAAGAGGGTCCGGGACTAGTGCCCTACGAGCAGTACTTC.

V usage is TRBV7-3 and J usage is TRBJ2-3, with 8 bases fitting TRBD1. CDR1 SGHTA and CDR2 FQGTGA come from the germline V gene. CDR3 length: 15 amino acids. Trimming cost V 1 base and J 2 bases; bases outside gene matches: 2. CDR3 protein: CASSLRQGNTDTQYF. The CDR3 DNA is TGTGCCAGCAGCTTAAGACAGGGGAACACAGATACGCAGTATTTT.

The sample holds a few counts of this clone. The chain joins TRBV6-4 to TRBJ2-1; D might be TRBD2 (6 bases). CDR3 size: 15 residues. Trimming stripped 6 bases from V and 0 bases from J, with 12 bases between. Germline V gene sequence: CDR1 MRHNA, CDR2 SNTAGT. CDR3 bases: TGTGCCAGCAGCGAGGAGCGGGTCTCCTACAATGAGCAGTTCTTC. Translating it yields CASSEERVSYNEQFF.

The chain is built from TRBV6-1 and TRBJ2-2; 7 positions match TRBD2. The germline gives CDR1 MNHNS, CDR2 SASEGT. CDR3 size: 16 residues. The V segment lost 0 bases and the J segment 4 bases; nucleotides outside the gene matches: 5. CDR3 nucleotides: TGTGCCAGCAGTGAAGCGCGACTAGCCATCACCGGGGAGCTGTTTTTT. This encodes CASSEARLAITGELFF.